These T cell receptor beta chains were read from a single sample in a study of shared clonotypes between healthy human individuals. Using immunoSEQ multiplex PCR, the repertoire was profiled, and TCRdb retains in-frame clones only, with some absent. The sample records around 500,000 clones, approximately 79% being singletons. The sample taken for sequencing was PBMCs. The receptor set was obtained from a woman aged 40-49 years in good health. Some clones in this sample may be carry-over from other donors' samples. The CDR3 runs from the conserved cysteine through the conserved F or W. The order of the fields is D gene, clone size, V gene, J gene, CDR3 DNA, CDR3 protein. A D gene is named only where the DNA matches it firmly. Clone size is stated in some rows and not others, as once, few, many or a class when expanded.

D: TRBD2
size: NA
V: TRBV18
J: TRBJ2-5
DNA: TGTGCCAGCTCAGCTAGCGGCGAAGAGACCCAGTACTTC
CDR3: CASSASGEETQYF

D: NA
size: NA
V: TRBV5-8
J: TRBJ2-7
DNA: TGTGCCAGCAGCCAGTACAGTTCCTACGAGCAGTACTTC
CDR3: CASSQYSSYEQYF

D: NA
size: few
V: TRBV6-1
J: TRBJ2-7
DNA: TGTGCCAGCAGTGCGCCCTACGAGCAGTACTTC
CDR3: CASSAPYEQYF

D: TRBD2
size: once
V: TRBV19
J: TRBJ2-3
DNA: TGTGCCAGTAGTATCGGACTAGCGGAACGTACAGATACGCAGTATTTT
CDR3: CASSIGLAERTDTQYF

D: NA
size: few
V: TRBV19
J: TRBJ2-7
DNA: TGTGCCAGTAAGCAACAGGGACCCTACGAGCAGTACTTC
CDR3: CASKQQGPYEQYF

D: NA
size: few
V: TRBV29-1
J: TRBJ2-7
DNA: TGCAGCGCCCGTACCACCTACGAGCAGTACTTC
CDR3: CSARTTYEQYF

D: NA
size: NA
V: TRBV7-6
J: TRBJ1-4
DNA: TGTGCCAGCAGCGCCCCCTACGAAAAACTGTTTTTT
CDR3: CASSAPYEKLFF

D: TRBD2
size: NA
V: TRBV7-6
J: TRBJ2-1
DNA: TGTGCCAGCAGCTTAGCGCTTACATTAGCGGGAGGGCCGGTCGATGAGCAGTTCTTC
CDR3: CASSLALTLAGGPVDEQFF

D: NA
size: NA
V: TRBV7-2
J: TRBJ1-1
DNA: TGTGCCAGCAGCTCCCTAGGGTTGAACACTGAAGCTTTCTTT
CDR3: CASSSLGLNTEAFF

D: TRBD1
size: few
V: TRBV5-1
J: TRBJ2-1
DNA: TGCGCCAGCAGCTTGGAGCAGGACAGGGGATACAATGAGCAGTTCTTC
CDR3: CASSLEQDRGYNEQFF

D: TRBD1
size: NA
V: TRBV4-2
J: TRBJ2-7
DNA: TGTGCCAGCAGCCAGAAGGTTGGGACAGTTTACGAGCAGTACTTC
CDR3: CASSQKVGTVYEQYF

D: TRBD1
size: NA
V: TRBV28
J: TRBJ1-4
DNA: TGTGCCAGCTTCTCAGGGGGCTATGAAAAACTGTTTTTT
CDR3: CASFSGGYEKLFF

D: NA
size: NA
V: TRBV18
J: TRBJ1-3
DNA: TGTGCCAGCTCAGGCGGACTTGGAAACACCATATATTTT
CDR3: CASSGGLGNTIYF

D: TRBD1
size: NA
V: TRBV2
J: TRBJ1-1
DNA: TGTGCCGGGGACCCAGGGGGCTACACTGAAGCTTTCTTT
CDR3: CAGDPGGYTEAFF

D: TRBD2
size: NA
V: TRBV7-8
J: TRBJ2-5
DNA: TGTGCCAGCAGCTTAGGCGGGAGAGGGGAGACCCAGTACTTC
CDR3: CASSLGGRGETQYF

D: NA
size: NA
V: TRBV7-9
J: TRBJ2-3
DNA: TGTGCCAGCAGCCAGGGAGGGGGAGATACGCAGTATTTT
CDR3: CASSQGGGDTQYF